This T cell receptor (beta chain) was obtained from a study of T cells after yellow fever vaccination. Study-level results: Once the booster was given, most primary-vaccination clones reappeared, at 95% to 97% for CD4 and approximately 88% for CD8.

Germline CDR1 is SGHRS and CDR2 is YFSETQ. The CDR3 runs 16 residues. V was cut by 0 bases and J by 3 bases, with 15 bases left in between. TCRdb passed the 5' RACE reads through MiXCR, listing each CDR3 protein once. The sample includes 250,000 or so distinct CDR3 sequences, approximately 3.8% seen only once; the top ten take approximately 18%. A word on this clonotype: Its antigen is as yet unknown.

The sample here was PBMCs, taken 15 days after the yellow fever booster vaccination. The chain uses TRBV5-1 and TRBJ1-2, with a tentative D call TRBD1 (6 bases). This clonotype originated in a man younger than 35 who received the YFV17D yellow fever vaccine. As DNA, the CDR3 is TGCGCCAGCAGCTTGGCCGGGCAGGGGAGGTACTATGGCTACACCTTC. Translation gives CASSLAGQGRYYGYTF.